Listed below are T cell receptor beta chains from one sample, sequenced in a study of T cell repertoires in cytomegalovirus infection. MiXCR, applied by TCRdb to the reads, yields one record per CDR3 protein. The sample contains 450,000 to 650,000 distinct CDR3 sequences, around a quarter of which appear only once. Source material: PBMCs. These receptors came from a human donor in good health (CMV status not recorded). Some clones in this sample may be carry-over from other donors' samples. Each CDR3 is given with its conserved first and last residue. Each record gives: J gene, clone size, D gene, V gene, CDR3 protein, CDR3 DNA. D genes are given only for firm matches. Clone size is not always given. Where it is, it says once, few, many or a class for expanded clones.

j_gene: TRBJ2-7
abundance: few
d_gene: NA
v_gene: TRBV7-3
CDR3aa: CASSLTDQELYEQYF
CDR3nt: TGTGCCAGCAGCTTAACGGACCAAGAATTGTACGAGCAGTACTTC

j_gene: TRBJ1-1
abundance: few
d_gene: TRBD1
v_gene: TRBV20-1
CDR3aa: CSARDPTGSTEAFF
CDR3nt: TGCAGTGCTAGAGATCCGACAGGGTCCACTGAAGCTTTCTTT

j_gene: TRBJ1-1
abundance: few
d_gene: NA
v_gene: TRBV4-3
CDR3aa: CASSRYRLNTEAFF
CDR3nt: TGCGCCAGCAGCCGGTACAGGTTGAACACTGAAGCTTTCTTT

j_gene: TRBJ2-1
abundance: NA
d_gene: TRBD2
v_gene: TRBV11-2
CDR3aa: CASSSLAGNEQFF
CDR3nt: TGTGCCAGCAGCTCCCTAGCGGGCAATGAGCAGTTCTTC

j_gene: TRBJ2-7
abundance: once
d_gene: NA
v_gene: TRBV13
CDR3aa: CASSGPGQNSYEQYF
CDR3nt: TGTGCCAGCAGCGGTCCGGGACAAAATTCCTACGAGCAGTACTTC

j_gene: TRBJ2-2
abundance: NA
d_gene: NA
v_gene: TRBV28
CDR3aa: CASSFPPGFTGELFF
CDR3nt: TGTGCCAGCAGTTTCCCCCCGGGGTTCACCGGGGAGCTGTTTTTT

j_gene: TRBJ2-3
abundance: NA
d_gene: NA
v_gene: TRBV3-1
CDR3aa: CASSQRRERADTQYF
CDR3nt: TGTGCCAGCAGCCAGAGACGGGAGAGGGCAGATACGCAGTATTTT

j_gene: TRBJ2-5
abundance: NA
d_gene: TRBD2
v_gene: TRBV12-3/TRBV12-4
CDR3aa: CASSPTSVQETQYF
CDR3nt: TGTGCCAGCAGCCCGACTAGCGTTCAAGAGACCCAGTACTTC

j_gene: TRBJ2-1
abundance: NA
d_gene: NA
v_gene: TRBV12-5
CDR3aa: CASAFSSINEQFF
CDR3nt: TGTGCTAGTGCCTTTTCGTCAATCAACGAGCAGTTCTTC

j_gene: TRBJ1-4
abundance: NA
d_gene: NA
v_gene: TRBV7-8
CDR3aa: CASSLNPGHLNPATNEKLFF
CDR3nt: TGTGCCAGCAGCCTCAACCCGGGACACCTTAACCCCGCAACTAATGAAAAACTGTTTTTT

j_gene: TRBJ2-1
abundance: many
d_gene: NA
v_gene: TRBV7-2
CDR3aa: CASSSFGEYNEQFF
CDR3nt: TGTGCCAGCAGCTCCTTCGGCGAGTACAATGAGCAGTTCTTC

j_gene: TRBJ2-2
abundance: NA
d_gene: NA
v_gene: TRBV4-1
CDR3aa: CASSPRRSGELFF
CDR3nt: TGCGCCAGCAGCCCCCGACGGTCCGGGGAGCTGTTTTTT

j_gene: TRBJ2-5
abundance: NA
d_gene: NA
v_gene: TRBV28
CDR3aa: CASSSAAAQETQYF
CDR3nt: TGTGCCAGCAGTTCCGCAGCCGCACAAGAGACCCAGTACTTC

j_gene: TRBJ1-1
abundance: NA
d_gene: NA
v_gene: TRBV28
CDR3aa: CASTSGRKGFF
CDR3nt: TGTGCCAGCACCTCCGGCCGGAAAGGATTCTTT